What follows are 4 T cell receptor beta chains derived from one specimen sequenced in a study of Ad26.COV2.S vaccination and SARS-CoV-2 variants. The repertoire was sequenced with immunoSEQ multiplex PCR; TCRdb's copy has only in-frame clones and lacks some. Here the sample spans a few hundred thousand clones, about four fifths being singletons. This sample's treatment: around 19 received Ad26.COV2.S at low or high dose, single or two shots; about 5 received placebo; per-sample allocation not given. Collection of the samples took place on day 63 after the first injection of vaccine or placebo. Sequencing was performed on peripheral blood, taken in a trial of Ad26.COV2.S vaccine versus placebo. The receptors were sampled from a person aged 18-60 years who received the Ad26.COV2.S COVID-19 vaccine or a placebo.

V gene TRBV30 combines with J gene TRBJ2-1; TRBD2 matches at 11 bases. This CDR3 has 15 amino acids. V was pared by 8 bases and J by 6 bases, with 12 bases of the junction left unmatched. The germline V gene has CDR1 GTSNPN and CDR2 SVGIG (reference sequence). The CDR3 nucleotides read TGTGCCCGGACAAAACTAGCGGGAGAGGTCAATGAGCAGTTCTTC. It translates to CARTKLAGEVNEQFF.

The chain links TRBV18 to TRBJ1-1; D is possibly TRBD1 (5 bases). Trimming cost V 8 bases and J 5 bases, with 21 bases left between them. The CDR3 contains 15 residues. Germline CDR1 and CDR2: KGHSH and LQKENI. CDR3 in amino acids: CASQGKLGARTEAFF. In DNA form, the CDR3 reads TGTGCCAGCCAGGGAAAGTTAGGGGCGAGAACTGAAGCTTTCTTT. The whole variable domain, remainder taken from reference TRBV18 and TRBJ1-1, is NAGVMQNPRHLVRRRGQEARLRCSPMKGHSHVYWYRQLPEEGLKFMVYLQKENIIDESGMPKERFSAEFPKEGPSILRIQQVVRGDSAAYFCASQGKLGARTEAFFGQGTRLTVV.

CDR3 protein: CASSTKWGEYGYTF. DNA for the CDR3: TGTGCCAGCAGTACCAAATGGGGGGAGTATGGCTACACCTTC. The chain has TRBV6-5 and TRBJ1-2, with D possibly being TRBD1 (5 bases). Germline lookup yields CDR1 MNHEY and CDR2 SVGAGI. This CDR3 region has 14 residues. V shed 5 bases and J shed 5 bases, with 15 bases lying between them.

The chain recombines TRBV12-3 or TRBV12-4 with TRBJ1-1, with D unresolved. The CDR3 contains 13 residues. V was clipped by 2 bases and J by 4 bases, with 8 bases between them. The CDR3, as DNA: TGTGCCAGCAGTTTATGGCCGGGCACTGAAGCTTTCTTT. Translation: CASSLWPGTEAFF.